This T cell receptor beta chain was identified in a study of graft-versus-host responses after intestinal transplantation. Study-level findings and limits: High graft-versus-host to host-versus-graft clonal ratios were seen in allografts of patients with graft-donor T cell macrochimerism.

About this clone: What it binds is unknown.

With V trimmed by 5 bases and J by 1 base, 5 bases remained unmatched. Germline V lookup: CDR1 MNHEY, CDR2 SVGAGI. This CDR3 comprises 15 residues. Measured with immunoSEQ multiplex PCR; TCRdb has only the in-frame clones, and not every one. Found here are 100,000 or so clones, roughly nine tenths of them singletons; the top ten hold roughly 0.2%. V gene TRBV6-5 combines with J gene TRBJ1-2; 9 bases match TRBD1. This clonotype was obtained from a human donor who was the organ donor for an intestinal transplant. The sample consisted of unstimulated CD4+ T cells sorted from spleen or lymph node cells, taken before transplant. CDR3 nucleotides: TGTGCCAGCAGTCCGGAGACAGGGGGTAACTATGGCTACACCTTC. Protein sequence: CASSPETGGNYGYTF.